The clone carrying this TCR beta chain was found a few times. Its specificity is not known. One heparinised draw of blood, averaging roughly 110 mL, came from each donor. The V end lost 0 bases, the J end lost 8 bases, and 16 bases lay between the germline ends. The CDR3 runs to 16 residues. Looked up from germline, CDR1 is SGHDN and CDR2 is FVKESK. The record originates from a study of beta chain features in type 1 diabetes. Study background: Sorted cells, approximately 100,000,000 in number, were examined across all samples.

Of the isolated RNA, all was reverse transcribed, and so the sequenced material was expressed TCRB transcripts. Here immunoSEQ multiplex PCR was the method, and the copy in TCRdb shows in-frame clones only, minus some. The sample consists of approximately 260,000 clones, around 21% of them appearing once. General study points: Type 1 diabetes patients had moderately but significantly shorter TCRB CDR3s in all four CD4+ subsets.

This clonotype was obtained from a woman in her forties with type 1 diabetes. The V call is TRBV14, the J call TRBJ1-4, with D unclear. Material for sequencing was naive CD4+ T cells from blood. CDR3 protein: CASSQDYPAMREKLFF. The CDR3 nucleotides read TGTGCCAGCAGCCAAGACTATCCCGCTATGAGGGAAAAACTGTTTTTT.